Listed here is a single T cell receptor (beta chain). Its specificity is not known. The data were taken from a study of Tregs in tolerant kidney transplant recipients. General study results and limits: Activated donor B cell expansion appeared to reveal the most relevant donor-specific TCRbeta repertoire.

TCRdb's copy holds only in-frame clones and misses some; the assay was immunoSEQ multiplex PCR. This sample has about 46,000 clones, with 91% found just once. Germline lookup yields CDR1 SGHRS and CDR2 YFSETQ. This CDR3 has 14 residues. V was clipped by 7 bases and J by 0 bases, with 14 bases between them. The clonotype comes from a human donor in good health. The chain couples TRBV5-1 to TRBJ2-7, with D possibly TRBD2 on 5 matching bases. What was sequenced was Tregs from blood. The CDR3 coding sequence is TGCGCCAGCGCGAGAAGGGAGCGCTCCTACGAGCAGTACTTC. Protein: CASARRERSYEQYF.